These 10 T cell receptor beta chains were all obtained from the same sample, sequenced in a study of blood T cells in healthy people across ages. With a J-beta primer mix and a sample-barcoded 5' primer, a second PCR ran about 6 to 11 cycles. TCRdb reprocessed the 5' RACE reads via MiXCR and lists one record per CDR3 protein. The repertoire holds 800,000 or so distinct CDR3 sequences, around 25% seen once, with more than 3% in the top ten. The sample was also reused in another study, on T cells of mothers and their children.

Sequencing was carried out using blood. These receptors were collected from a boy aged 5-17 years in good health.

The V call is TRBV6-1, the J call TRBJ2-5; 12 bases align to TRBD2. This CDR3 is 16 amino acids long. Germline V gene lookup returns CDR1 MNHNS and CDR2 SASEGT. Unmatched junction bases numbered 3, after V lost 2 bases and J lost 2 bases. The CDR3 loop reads CASSERLAGAQETQYF. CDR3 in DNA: TGTGCCAGCAGTGAAAGACTAGCGGGGGCTCAAGAGACCCAGTACTTC.

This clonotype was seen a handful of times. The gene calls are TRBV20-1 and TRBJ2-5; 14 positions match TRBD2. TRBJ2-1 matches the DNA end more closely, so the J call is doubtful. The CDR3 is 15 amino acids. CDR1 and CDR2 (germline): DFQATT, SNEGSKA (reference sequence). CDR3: CSALPGLAGVREQFF. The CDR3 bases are TGCAGTGCTTTACCGGGACTAGCGGGAGTACGTGAGCAGTTCTTC.

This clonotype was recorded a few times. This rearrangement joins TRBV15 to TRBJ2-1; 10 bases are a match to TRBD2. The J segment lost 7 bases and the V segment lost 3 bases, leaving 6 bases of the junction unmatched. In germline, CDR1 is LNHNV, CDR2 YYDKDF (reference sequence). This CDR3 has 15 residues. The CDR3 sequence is CATSRIAGGRNEQFF. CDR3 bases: TGTGCCACCAGCAGGATAGCGGGAGGTAGGAATGAGCAGTTCTTC.

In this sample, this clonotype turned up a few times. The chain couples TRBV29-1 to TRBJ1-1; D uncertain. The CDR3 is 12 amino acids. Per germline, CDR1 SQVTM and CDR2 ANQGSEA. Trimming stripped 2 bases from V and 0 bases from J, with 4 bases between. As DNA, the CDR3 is TGCAGCGTTGAACACTTGAACACTGAAGCTTTCTTT. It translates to CSVEHLNTEAFF.

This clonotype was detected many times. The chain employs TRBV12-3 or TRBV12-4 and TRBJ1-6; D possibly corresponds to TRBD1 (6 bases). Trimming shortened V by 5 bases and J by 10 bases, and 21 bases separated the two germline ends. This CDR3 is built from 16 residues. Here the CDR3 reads CASSVFTTGIWSPLHF. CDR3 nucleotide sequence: TGTGCCAGCAGTGTATTCACAACAGGGATCTGGTCACCCCTCCACTTT.

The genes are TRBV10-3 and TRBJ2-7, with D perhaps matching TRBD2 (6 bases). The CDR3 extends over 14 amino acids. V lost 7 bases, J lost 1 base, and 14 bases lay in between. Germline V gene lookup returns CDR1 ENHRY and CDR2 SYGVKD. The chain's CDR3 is CAITGTETSYEQYF. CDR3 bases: TGTGCCATCACCGGGACTGAAACTTCCTACGAGCAGTACTTC.

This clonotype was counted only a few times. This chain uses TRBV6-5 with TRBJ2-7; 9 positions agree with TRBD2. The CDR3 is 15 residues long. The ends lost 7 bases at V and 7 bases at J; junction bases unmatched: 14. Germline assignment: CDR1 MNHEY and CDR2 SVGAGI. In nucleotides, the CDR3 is TGTGCCAGCACCCGGGGGACTAGCATCGGAGGGGAGCAGTACTTC. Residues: CASTRGTSIGGEQYF.

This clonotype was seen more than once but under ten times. In nucleotides, the CDR3 is TGCGCCAGCAGCTTTGGGACAGGGGTCGTCTACGAGCAGTACTTC. This sequence encodes CASSFGTGVVYEQYF. The chain uses TRBV5-1 and TRBJ2-7; 10 bases fit TRBD1. This CDR3 region has 15 residues. In germline, CDR1 is SGHRS, CDR2 YFSETQ. The trim removed 2 bases at V and 3 bases at J, leaving 5 bases unmatched.

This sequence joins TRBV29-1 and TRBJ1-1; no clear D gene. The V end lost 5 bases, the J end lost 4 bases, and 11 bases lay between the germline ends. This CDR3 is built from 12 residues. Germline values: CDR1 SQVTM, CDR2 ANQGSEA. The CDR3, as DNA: TGCAGCGTTTGGGCGCGGAGCACTGAAGCTTTCTTT. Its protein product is CSVWARSTEAFF.

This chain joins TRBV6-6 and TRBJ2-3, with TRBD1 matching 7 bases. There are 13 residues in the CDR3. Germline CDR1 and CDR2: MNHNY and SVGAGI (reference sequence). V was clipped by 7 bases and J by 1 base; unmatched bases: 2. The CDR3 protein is CASTGQGTDTQYF. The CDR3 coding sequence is TGTGCCAGCACAGGACAGGGCACAGATACGCAGTATTTT.